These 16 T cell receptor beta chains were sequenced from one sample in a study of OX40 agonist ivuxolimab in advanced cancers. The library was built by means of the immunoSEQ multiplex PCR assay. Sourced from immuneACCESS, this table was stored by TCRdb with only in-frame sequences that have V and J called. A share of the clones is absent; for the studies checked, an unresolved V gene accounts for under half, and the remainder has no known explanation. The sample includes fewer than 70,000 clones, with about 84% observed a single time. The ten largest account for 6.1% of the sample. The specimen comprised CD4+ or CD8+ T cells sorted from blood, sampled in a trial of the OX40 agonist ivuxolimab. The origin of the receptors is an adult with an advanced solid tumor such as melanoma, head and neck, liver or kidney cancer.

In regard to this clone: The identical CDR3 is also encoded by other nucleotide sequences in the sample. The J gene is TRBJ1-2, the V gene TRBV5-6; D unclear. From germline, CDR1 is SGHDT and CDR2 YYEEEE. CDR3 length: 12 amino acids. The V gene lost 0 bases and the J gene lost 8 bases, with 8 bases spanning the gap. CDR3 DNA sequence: TGTGCCAGCAGCTTGGGCGGAGGGGGCTACACCTTC. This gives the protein CASSLGGGGYTF.

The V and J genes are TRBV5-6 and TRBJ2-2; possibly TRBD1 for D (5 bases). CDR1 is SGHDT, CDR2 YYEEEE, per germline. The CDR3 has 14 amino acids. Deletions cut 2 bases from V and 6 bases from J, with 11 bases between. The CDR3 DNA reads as TGTGCCAGCAGCTTAGGGTTCAGGGCCGGGGAGCTGTTTTTT. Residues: CASSLGFRAGELFF.

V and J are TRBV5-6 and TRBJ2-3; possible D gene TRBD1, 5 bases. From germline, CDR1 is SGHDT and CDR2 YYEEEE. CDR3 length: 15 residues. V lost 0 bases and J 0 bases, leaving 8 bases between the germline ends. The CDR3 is CASSLGGHSTDTQYF. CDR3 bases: TGTGCCAGCAGCTTGGGAGGACACAGCACAGATACGCAGTATTTT.

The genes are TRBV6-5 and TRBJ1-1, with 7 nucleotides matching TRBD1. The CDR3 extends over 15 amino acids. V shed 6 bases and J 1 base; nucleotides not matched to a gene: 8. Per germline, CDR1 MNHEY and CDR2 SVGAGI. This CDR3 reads CASRPLGQPNTEAFF. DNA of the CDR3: TGTGCCAGCAGGCCTCTGGGACAGCCGAACACTGAAGCTTTCTTT.

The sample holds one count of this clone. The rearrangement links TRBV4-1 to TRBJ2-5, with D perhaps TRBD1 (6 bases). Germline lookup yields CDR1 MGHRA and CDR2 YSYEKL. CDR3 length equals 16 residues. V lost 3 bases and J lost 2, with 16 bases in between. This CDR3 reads CASSQVVSRGQETQYF. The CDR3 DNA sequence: TGCGCCAGCAGCCAGGTAGTTTCCAGGGGACAAGAGACCCAGTACTTC.

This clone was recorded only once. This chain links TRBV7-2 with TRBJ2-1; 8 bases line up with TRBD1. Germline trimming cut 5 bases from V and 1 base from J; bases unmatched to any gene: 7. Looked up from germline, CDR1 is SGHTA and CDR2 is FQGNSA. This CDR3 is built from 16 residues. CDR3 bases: TGTGCCAGCAGCCTCTCACAGGGGGTTTCCTACAATGAGCAGTTCTTC. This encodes CASSLSQGVSYNEQFF.

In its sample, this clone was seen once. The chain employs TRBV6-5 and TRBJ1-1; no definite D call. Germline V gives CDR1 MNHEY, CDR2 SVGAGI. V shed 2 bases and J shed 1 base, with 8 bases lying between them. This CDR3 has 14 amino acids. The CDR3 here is CASSYGRENTEAFF. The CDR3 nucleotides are TGTGCCAGCAGTTACGGGCGGGAGAACACTGAAGCTTTCTTT.

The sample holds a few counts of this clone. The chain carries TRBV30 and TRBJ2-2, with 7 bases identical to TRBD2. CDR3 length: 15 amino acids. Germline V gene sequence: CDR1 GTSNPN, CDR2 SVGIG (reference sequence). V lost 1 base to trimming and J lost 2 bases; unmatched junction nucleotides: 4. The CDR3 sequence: CAWSAGLVNTGELFF. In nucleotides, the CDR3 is TGTGCCTGGAGTGCTGGACTAGTCAACACCGGGGAGCTGTTTTTT.

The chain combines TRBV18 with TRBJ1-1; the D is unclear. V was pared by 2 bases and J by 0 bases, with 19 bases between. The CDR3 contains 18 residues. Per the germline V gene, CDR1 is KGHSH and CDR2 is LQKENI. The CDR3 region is CASSPFAQLRIVNTEAFF. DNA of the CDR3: TGTGCCAGCTCACCATTTGCGCAGTTGCGGATAGTGAACACTGAAGCTTTCTTT.

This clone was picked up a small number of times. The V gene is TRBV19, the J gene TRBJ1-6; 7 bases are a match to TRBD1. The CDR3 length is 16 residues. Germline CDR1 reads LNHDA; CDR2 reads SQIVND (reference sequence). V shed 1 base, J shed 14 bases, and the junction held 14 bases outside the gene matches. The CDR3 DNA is TGTGCCAGTAGTATAGGTGCCGGGACAGACCTTGAAACCCTCCACTTT. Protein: CASSIGAGTDLETLHF.

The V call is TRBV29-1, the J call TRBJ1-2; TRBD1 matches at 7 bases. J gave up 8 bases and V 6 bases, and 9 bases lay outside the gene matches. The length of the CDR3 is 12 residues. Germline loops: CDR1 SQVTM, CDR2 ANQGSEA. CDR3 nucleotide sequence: TGCAGCGTGAGCAGGGGGTCTGGGGGCTACACCTTC. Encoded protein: CSVSRGSGGYTF.

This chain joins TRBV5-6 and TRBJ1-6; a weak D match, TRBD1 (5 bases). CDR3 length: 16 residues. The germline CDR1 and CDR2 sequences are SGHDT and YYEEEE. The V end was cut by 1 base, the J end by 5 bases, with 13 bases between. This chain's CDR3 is CASSLIETEHNSPLHF. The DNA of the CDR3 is TGTGCCAGCAGCTTGATCGAGACAGAACATAATTCACCCCTCCACTTT.

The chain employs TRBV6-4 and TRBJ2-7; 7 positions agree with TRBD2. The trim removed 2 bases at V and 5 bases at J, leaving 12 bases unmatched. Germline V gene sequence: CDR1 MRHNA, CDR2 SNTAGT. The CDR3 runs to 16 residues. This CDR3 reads CASSDISREGVNEQYF. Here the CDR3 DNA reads TGTGCCAGCAGTGACATCAGCAGGGAGGGCGTCAACGAGCAGTACTTC.

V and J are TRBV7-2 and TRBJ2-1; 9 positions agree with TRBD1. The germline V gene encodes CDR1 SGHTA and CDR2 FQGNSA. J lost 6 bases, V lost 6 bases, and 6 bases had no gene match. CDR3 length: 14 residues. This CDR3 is CASRELTGGNEQFF. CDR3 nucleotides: TGTGCCAGCAGGGAATTGACAGGGGGCAATGAGCAGTTCTTC.

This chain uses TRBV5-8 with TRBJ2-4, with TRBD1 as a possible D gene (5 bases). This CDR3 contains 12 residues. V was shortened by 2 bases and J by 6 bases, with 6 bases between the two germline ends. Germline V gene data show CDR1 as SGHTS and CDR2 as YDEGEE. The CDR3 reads CASSLRGNIQYF. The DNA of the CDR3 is TGTGCCAGCAGCTTAAGGGGAAACATTCAGTACTTC.

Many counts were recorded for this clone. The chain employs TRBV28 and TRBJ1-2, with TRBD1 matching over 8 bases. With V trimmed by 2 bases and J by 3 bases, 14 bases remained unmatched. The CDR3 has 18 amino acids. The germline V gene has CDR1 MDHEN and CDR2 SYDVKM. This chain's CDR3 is CASSLRAARVGQDYGYTF. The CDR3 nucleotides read TGTGCCAGCAGTTTACGCGCGGCGAGGGTGGGACAGGACTATGGCTACACCTTC.